These 20 T cell receptor beta chains were sequenced from one sample in a study of cytomegalovirus exposure and HLA in healthy donors. The primer mix had 60 Vbeta and 13 Jbeta primers. Here immunoSEQ multiplex PCR was the method, and the copy in TCRdb shows in-frame clones only, minus some. The sample has around 200,000 clones. The sequencing input was PBMCs. The receptors derive from a girl aged 2-10 years in good health and CMV-seropositive.

V and J are TRBV18 and TRBJ1-1, with 9 bases fitting TRBD1. V was pared by 2 bases and J by 0 bases, with 7 bases of the junction left unmatched. CDR3 length: 17 residues. The V gene's germline CDR1 is KGHSH and CDR2 LQKENI. CDR3 nucleotides: TGTGCCAGCTCACCAATGGACAGGGGAAGTTTGAACACTGAAGCTTTCTTT. This encodes CASSPMDRGSLNTEAFF.

This rearrangement joins TRBV2 to TRBJ1-2; weak D call: TRBD1 (6 bases). There are 13 residues in the CDR3. V gave up 1 base and J gave up 3 bases, with 6 bases separating them. CDR1 SNHLY and CDR2 FYNNEI come from the germline V gene. The CDR3 protein is CASSEGTDYGYTF. CDR3 DNA: TGTGCCAGCAGTGAAGGGACAGACTATGGCTACACCTTC.

V is TRBV27 and J is TRBJ2-2, with TRBD2 matching over 7 bases. In germline, CDR1 is MNHEY, CDR2 SMNVEV (reference sequence). The V gene end was trimmed by 3 bases and the J gene end by 2 bases; junction bases not matched to a gene: 9. The CDR3 extends over 17 amino acids. The CDR3 DNA is TGTGCCAGCAGTTTGCGGGGTGGGGGGGATAACACCGGGGAGCTGTTTTTT. Translated: CASSLRGGGDNTGELFF.

As regards this clone: In the same sample, other DNA sequences code for this CDR3. This chain uses TRBV19 with TRBJ2-5, with D unclear. The V gene's germline CDR1 is LNHDA and CDR2 SQIVND (reference sequence). The CDR3 contains 14 residues. Trimming pared 1 base from V and 2 bases from J, leaving 8 bases between. CDR3 residues: CASSIVGRQETQYF. The DNA for the CDR3 is TGTGCCAGTAGTATAGTGGGCAGACAAGAGACCCAGTACTTC.

V gene TRBV5-1 combines with J gene TRBJ2-3; weak D call: TRBD2 (6 bases). CDR1 is SGHRS, CDR2 YFSETQ, per germline. V was cut by 2 bases and J by 0 bases, with 13 bases left in between. This CDR3 is 16 amino acids long. This CDR3 is CASSFGGTSSTDTQYF. The DNA of the CDR3 is TGCGCCAGCAGCTTTGGGGGGACCTCTAGCACAGATACGCAGTATTTT.

This chain links TRBV5-1 with TRBJ2-3; maybe TRBD1 (8 bases). Trimming removed 0 bases at V and 2 bases at J, with 16 bases between. The CDR3 spans 17 residues. CDR1 and CDR2 from the germline V gene are SGHRS and YFSETQ. As DNA, the CDR3 is TGCGCCAGCAGCTTGGCACGGACAGGGAGGGCCACAGATACGCAGTATTTT. Translation: CASSLARTGRATDTQYF. Filled out from reference TRBV5-1 and TRBJ2-3, the complete variable domain reads KAGVTQTPRYLIKTRGQQVTLSCSPISGHRSVSWYQQTPGQGLQFLFEYFSETQRNKGNFPGRFSGRQFSNSRSEMNVSTLELGDSALYLCASSLARTGRATDTQYFGPGTRLTVL.

The CDR3 loop reads CASSEVGGSYSNQPQHF. The CDR3 coding sequence is TGTGCCAGCAGCGAGGTAGGGGGCTCCTATAGCAATCAGCCCCAGCATTTT. V usage is TRBV2 and J usage is TRBJ1-5, with 7 positions matching TRBD1. Trimming took 6 bases from V and 0 from J; bases not matched to a gene: 11. The germline V gene encodes CDR1 SNHLY and CDR2 FYNNEI. The CDR3 has 17 residues.

The chain combines TRBV7-2 with TRBJ2-3; D is perhaps TRBD2 (5 bases). Trimming left V 2 bases short and J 5 bases short, with 11 bases between. CDR1 and CDR2 (germline): SGHTA, FQGNSA. The CDR3 has 14 amino acids. The CDR3 DNA reads as TGTGCCAGCAGCTTAATCGGGAAGATAGATACGCAGTATTTT. Translating gives CASSLIGKIDTQYF. The variable domain in full, with the rest retrieved from reference TRBV7-2 and TRBJ2-3, is GAGVSQSPSNKVTEKGKDVELRCDPISGHTALYWYRQSLGQGLEFLIYFQGNSAPDKSGLPSDRFSAERTGGSVSTLTIQRTQQEDSAVYLCASSLIGKIDTQYFGPGTRLTVL.

This chain joins TRBV11-2 and TRBJ1-2, with a tentative D call TRBD1 (6 bases). V was clipped by 4 bases and J by 2 bases, with 8 bases between them. Germline V gene sequence: CDR1 SGHAT, CDR2 FQNNGV. The CDR3 sequence is 13 residues long. The CDR3 sequence: CASSSQGNYGYTF. The DNA of the CDR3 is TGTGCCAGCAGCTCGCAGGGGAACTATGGCTACACCTTC.

This rearrangement joins TRBV9 to TRBJ2-1; 9 bases fit TRBD2. Trimming at V came to 0 bases and at J to 4 bases, leaving 8 bases not matched to a gene. The germline V gene has CDR1 SGDLS and CDR2 YYNGEE. The CDR3 spans 17 residues. CDR3 in DNA: TGTGCCAGCAGCGTAGGGACGACTAGCGGTGGTTACAATGAGCAGTTCTTC. Its protein is CASSVGTTSGGYNEQFF.

The chain recombines TRBV30 with TRBJ2-1; 8 bases align to TRBD2. Per germline, CDR1 GTSNPN and CDR2 SVGIG (reference sequence). Germline trimming cut 7 bases from V and 9 bases from J; bases unmatched to any gene: 11. The CDR3 is 13 residues long. CDR3 DNA sequence: TGTGCCTCTTCTAGCGGGCTCGAGTTTGAGCAGTTCTTC. Amino acids: CASSSGLEFEQFF.

V and J are TRBV6-5 and TRBJ1-1, with 7 bases aligning to TRBD1. J gave up 6 bases and V 4 bases, and 11 bases lay outside the gene matches. Germline V gene lookup returns CDR1 MNHEY and CDR2 SVGAGI. CDR3 length equals 15 residues. The CDR3 sequence: CASSFQQGPGSEAFF. CDR3 DNA: TGTGCCAGCAGTTTCCAACAGGGGCCAGGGTCTGAAGCTTTCTTT.

The rearrangement joins TRBV7-2 to TRBJ2-4, with 8 bases fitting TRBD1. This CDR3 region has 13 residues. The J segment lost 8 bases and the V segment lost 5 bases, leaving 5 bases of the junction unmatched. Looked up from germline, CDR1 is SGHTA and CDR2 is FQGNSA. The CDR3 sequence is CASSPQGADIQYF. The CDR3 DNA reads TGTGCCAGCAGCCCCCAGGGGGCGGACATTCAGTACTTC.

The chain is built from TRBV6-5 and TRBJ1-1; D uncertain. This CDR3 spans 16 amino acids. Trimming removed 2 bases at V and 2 bases at J, with 15 bases between. Germline loops: CDR1 MNHEY, CDR2 SVGAGI. The CDR3 coding sequence is TGTGCCAGCAGTTACAAACCGTCAGATTTAAACACTGAAGCTTTCTTT. Translated: CASSYKPSDLNTEAFF.

The gene calls are TRBV7-2 and TRBJ2-7; D gene ambiguous. Looked up from germline, CDR1 is SGHTA and CDR2 is FQGNSA. Trimming removed 1 base from V and 4 bases from J, with 5 bases in between. The CDR3 has 12 amino acids. As DNA, the CDR3 is TGTGCCAGCAGCTTAGTCCGTTACGAGCAGTACTTC. Translation gives CASSLVRYEQYF.

The rearrangement uses TRBV27 and TRBJ2-7; 15 nucleotides match TRBD2. V lost 2 bases, J lost 2 bases, and 10 bases stayed unmatched. CDR1 MNHEY and CDR2 SMNVEV come from the germline V gene (reference sequence). The CDR3 runs 19 residues. The chain's CDR3 is CASSLGRGLAGGPAYEQYF. The CDR3 DNA reads TGTGCCAGCAGTTTAGGCAGAGGACTAGCGGGAGGGCCGGCCTACGAGCAGTACTTC.

The V gene is TRBV5-1, the J gene TRBJ1-5, with TRBD1 identical over 9 bases. Germline V CDR1 and CDR2: SGHRS, YFSETQ. Trimming at V came to 5 bases and at J to 3 bases, leaving 6 bases not matched to a gene. The CDR3 is 15 residues long. DNA for the CDR3: TGCGCCAGCAGTCCGGGACAGGGAGTCAATCAGCCCCAGCATTTT. Translated, it gives CASSPGQGVNQPQHF.

V is TRBV5-1 and J is TRBJ2-7, with 10 bases matching TRBD1. Germline assignment: CDR1 SGHRS and CDR2 YFSETQ. V was pared by 7 bases and J by 6 bases, with 19 bases of the junction left unmatched. The CDR3 is 17 residues long. The DNA for the CDR3 is TGCGCCAGCCATACTACTCCAGTGGGACAGGGGTTTGCCGAGCAGTACTTC. Encoded protein: CASHTTPVGQGFAEQYF.

The chain has TRBV7-6 and TRBJ2-7; 7 bases agree with TRBD1. The CDR3 runs to 18 residues. Per the germline V gene, CDR1 is SGHVS and CDR2 is FNYEAQ. V gave up 4 bases and J gave up 3 bases; unmatched junction bases: 18. The chain's CDR3 is CASSSLNPVRDSLYEQYF. Here the CDR3 DNA reads TGTGCCAGCAGCTCGCTTAATCCCGTCCGGGACAGCCTCTACGAGCAGTACTTC.

The J gene is TRBJ2-1, the V gene TRBV11-2, with 9 bases lining up with TRBD2. Germline CDR1 is SGHAT and CDR2 is FQNNGV. V lost 1 base and J lost 2; bases outside the gene matches: 6. The CDR3 has 17 residues. The CDR3 coding sequence is TGTGCCAGCAGCTTAGTGGTAGCGGGAGATGCCTACAATGAGCAGTTCTTC. This sequence encodes CASSLVVAGDAYNEQFF.